This TCR beta chain was sequenced during a study of glioma-infiltrating T cells. TCR alpha and beta CDR3 regions were amplified from RNA using iRepertoire nested multiplex PCR. One-step reverse transcription and amplification started from around 100-400 ng of tissue mRNA or PBMC total RNA. TCRdb re-called the multiplex PCR reads through MiXCR, storing one row per CDR3 protein. Of more than 350,000 distinct CDR3 sequences listed, about 40% were seen once; the top ten hold about 12%. As for this clonotype: Its specificity is unknown.

Study findings and constraints: Above-expected tissue-blood divergence occurred in all gliomas, most in low-grade ones.

CDR3 size: 14 residues. V lost 5 bases, J lost 4 bases, and 17 bases lay in between. The germline gives CDR1 DFQATT, CDR2 SNEGSKA (reference sequence). The gene calls are TRBV20-1 and TRBJ1-1, with D unresolved. The source is a human donor with low-grade glioma or glioblastoma, undergoing nonglioma brain surgery, or in good health (not recorded which). The sequenced sample consisted of glioma tissue, nonneoplastic brain tissue, or PBMCs (not recorded which). The CDR3 DNA is TGCAGTGCTTCGTCAGGCGTGATGAGCACTGAAGCTTTCTTT. This gives the protein CSASSGVMSTEAFF.